This T cell receptor (beta chain) comes out of a study of technical replicates of blood from several donors. This CDR3 region has 15 residues. V gave up 1 base and J gave up 5 bases; unmatched junction bases: 4. Germline V gene sequence: CDR1 SEHNR, CDR2 FQNEAQ (reference sequence). Clones were read by immunoSEQ multiplex PCR, and TCRdb kept only the in-frame ones, dropping some. The table lists more than 80,000 clones, nearly 97% of them singletons. This sequence was found in a human donor in good health. Sequenced input: T cells isolated from PBMCs. The chain links TRBV7-9 to TRBJ2-1; 8 bases align to TRBD1. DNA for the CDR3: TGTGCCAGCAGCTTAGGACAGGGGATCCACAATGAGCAGTTCTTC. Amino acids: CASSLGQGIHNEQFF. Full variable domain (missing parts from reference TRBV7-9 and TRBJ2-1): DTGVSQNPRHKITKRGQNVTFRCDPISEHNRLYWYRQTLGQGPEFLTYFQNEAQLEKSRLLSDRFSAERPKGSFSTLEIQRTEQGDSAMYLCASSLGQGIHNEQFFGPGTRLTVL.